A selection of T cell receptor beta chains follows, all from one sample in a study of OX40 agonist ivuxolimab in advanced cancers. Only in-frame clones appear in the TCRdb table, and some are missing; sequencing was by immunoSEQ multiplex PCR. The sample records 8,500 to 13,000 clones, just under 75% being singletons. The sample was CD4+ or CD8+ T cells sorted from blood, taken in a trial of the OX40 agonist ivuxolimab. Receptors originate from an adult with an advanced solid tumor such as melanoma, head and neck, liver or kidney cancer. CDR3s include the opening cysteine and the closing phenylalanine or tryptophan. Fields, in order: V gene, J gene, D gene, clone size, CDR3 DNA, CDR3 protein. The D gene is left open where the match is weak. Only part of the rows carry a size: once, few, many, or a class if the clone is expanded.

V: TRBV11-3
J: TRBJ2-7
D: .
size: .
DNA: TGTGCCAGCAGCCCCCTATCGACCTACGAGCAGTACTTC
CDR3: CASSPLSTYEQYF

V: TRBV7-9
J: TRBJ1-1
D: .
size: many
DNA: TGTGCCAGCAGTCCTCCCCCCGGGGGACTCATGAACACTGAAGCTTTCTTT
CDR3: CASSPPPGGLMNTEAFF

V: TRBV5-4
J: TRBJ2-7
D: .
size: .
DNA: TGTGCCAGCAGCCTCGGGACATCGAGCTCCTACGAGCAGTACTTC
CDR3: CASSLGTSSSYEQYF

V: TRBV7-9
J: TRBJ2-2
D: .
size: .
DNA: TGTGCCAGCAGCGGGACTTCAGGCGGGGAGCTGTTTTTT
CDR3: CASSGTSGGELFF

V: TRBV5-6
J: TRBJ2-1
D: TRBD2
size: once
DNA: TGTGCCAGCAGCTTGGAACTAGCGGGTACCTACAATGAGCAGTTCTTC
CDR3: CASSLELAGTYNEQFF

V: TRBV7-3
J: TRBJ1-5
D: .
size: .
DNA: TGTGCCAGCAGCTTAGGTGACTTGGATAGCAATCAGCCCCAGCATTTT
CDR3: CASSLGDLDSNQPQHF

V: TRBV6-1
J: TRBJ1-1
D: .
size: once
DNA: TGTGCCAGCAGTAAGTCGACAGAGCCCTCTGAAGCTTTCTTT
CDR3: CASSKSTEPSEAFF

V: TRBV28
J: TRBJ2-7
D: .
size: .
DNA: TGTGCCAGCGGCCGGGACACCCAGTACTTC
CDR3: CASGRDTQYF

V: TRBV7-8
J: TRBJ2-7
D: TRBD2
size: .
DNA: TGTGCCAGCAGCTTGACGGCGGAGTTGGCGGGAGGGCACGAGCAGTACTTC
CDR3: CASSLTAELAGGHEQYF

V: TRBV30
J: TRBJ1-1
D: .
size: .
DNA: TGTGCCTGGAGTGTAACCGGGCCCTTTGAAGCTTTCTTT
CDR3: CAWSVTGPFEAFF

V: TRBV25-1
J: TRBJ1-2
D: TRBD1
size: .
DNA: TGTGCCAGCAGTTACTCTGGGACAGGATACAATGGCTACACCTTC
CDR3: CASSYSGTGYNGYTF

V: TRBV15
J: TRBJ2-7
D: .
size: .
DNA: TGTGCCACCAGCAGAGAGAGGGGGGCCACATCCTACGAGCAGTACTTC
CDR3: CATSRERGATSYEQYF

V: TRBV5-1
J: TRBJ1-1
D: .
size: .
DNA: TGCGCCAGCAGCTTAAAGCCGCCGAACACTGAAGCTTTCTTT
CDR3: CASSLKPPNTEAFF

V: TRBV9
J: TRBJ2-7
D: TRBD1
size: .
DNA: TGTGCCAGCAGCCCGGGACAGTTCTCCTACGAGCAGTACTTC
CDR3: CASSPGQFSYEQYF

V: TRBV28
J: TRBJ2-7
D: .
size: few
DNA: TGTGCCAGCAGCGGGCTCCTCACCTACGAGCAGTACTTC
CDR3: CASSGLLTYEQYF

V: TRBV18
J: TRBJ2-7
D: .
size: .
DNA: TGTGCCAGCTCACCACCGATGGGGAGCTACGAGCAGTACTTC
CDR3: CASSPPMGSYEQYF

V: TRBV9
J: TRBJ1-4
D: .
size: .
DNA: TGTGCCAGCAGCGTAGGTGGACAGAGTAATGAAAAACTGTTTTTT
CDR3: CASSVGGQSNEKLFF

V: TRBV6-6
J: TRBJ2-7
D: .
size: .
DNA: TGTGCCAGCAGTTTGGTCGGGTCCTACGAGCAGTACTTC
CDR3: CASSLVGSYEQYF

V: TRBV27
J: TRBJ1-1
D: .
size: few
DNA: TGTGCCAGCAGTTTACAGGGGTCGGACACTGAAGCTTTCTTT
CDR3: CASSLQGSDTEAFF

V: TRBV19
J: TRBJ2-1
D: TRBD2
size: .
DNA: TGTGCCAGTAGTATGGCTAGCGGGACTTTCTACAATGAGCAGTTCTTC
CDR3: CASSMASGTFYNEQFF

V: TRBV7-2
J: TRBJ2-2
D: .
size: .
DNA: TGTGCCAGCGGTCGCGCAGGGTGGGCGAACACCGGGGAGCTGTTTTTT
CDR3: CASGRAGWANTGELFF

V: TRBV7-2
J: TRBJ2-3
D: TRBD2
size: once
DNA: TGTGCCAGCAGCTTCATCGGCGGGAGTAACGCAGATACGCAGTATTTT
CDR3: CASSFIGGSNADTQYF

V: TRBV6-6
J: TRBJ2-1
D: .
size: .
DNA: TGTGCCAGCAGTTACTGGGCCTACCAGCAGAATGAGCAGTTCTTC
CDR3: CASSYWAYQQNEQFF

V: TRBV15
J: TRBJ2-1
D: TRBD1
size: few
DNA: TGTGCCACCAGCATGGACAGGGGTTCCTACAATGAGCAGTTCTTC
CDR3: CATSMDRGSYNEQFF

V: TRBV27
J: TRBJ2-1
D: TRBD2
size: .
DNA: TGTGCCAGCAGTTTATCTGGGACTAGCGGGATGCAGTTCTTC
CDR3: CASSLSGTSGMQFF

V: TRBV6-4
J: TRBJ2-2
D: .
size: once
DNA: TGTGCCAGCAGTGACTCTGGGGAAAGCGGCACCGGGGAGCTGTTTTTT
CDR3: CASSDSGESGTGELFF

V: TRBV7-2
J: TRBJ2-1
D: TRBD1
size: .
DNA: TGTGCCAGCAGCCTCCAACAGGGGAGTGAGCAGTTCTTC
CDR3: CASSLQQGSEQFF